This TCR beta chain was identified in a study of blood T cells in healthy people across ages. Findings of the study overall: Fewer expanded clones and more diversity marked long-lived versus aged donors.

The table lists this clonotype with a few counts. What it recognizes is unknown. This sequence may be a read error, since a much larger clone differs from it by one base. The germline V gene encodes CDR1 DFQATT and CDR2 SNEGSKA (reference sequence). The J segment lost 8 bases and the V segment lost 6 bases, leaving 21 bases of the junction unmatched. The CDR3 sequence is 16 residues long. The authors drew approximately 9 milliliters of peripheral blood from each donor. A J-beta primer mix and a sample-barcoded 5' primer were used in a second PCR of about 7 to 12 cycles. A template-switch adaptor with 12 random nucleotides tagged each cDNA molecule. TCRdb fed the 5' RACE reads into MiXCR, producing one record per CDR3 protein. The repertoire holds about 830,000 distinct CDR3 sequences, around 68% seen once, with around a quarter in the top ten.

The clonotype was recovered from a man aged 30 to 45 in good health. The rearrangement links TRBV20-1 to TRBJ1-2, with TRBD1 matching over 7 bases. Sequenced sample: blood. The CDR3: CSARAWGQSNQRGYTF. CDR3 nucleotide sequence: TGCAGTGCCAGGGCGTGGGGACAGTCCAACCAGCGGGGCTACACCTTC.